Following are 10 T cell receptor beta chains from one sample sequenced in a study of human T cells and chemical hapten exposure. TCRdb fed the 5' RACE reads into MiXCR, producing one record per CDR3 protein. The profile covers 70,000 to 85,000 distinct CDR3 sequences, with approximately 15% appearing a single time and nearly 7% taken by the ten largest. Unfractionated whole blood yielded the extracted total RNA. All receptors come from a female donor in good health.

The chain has TRBV20-1 and TRBJ2-4; tentative D call: TRBD1 (5 bases). The V gene's germline CDR1 is DFQATT and CDR2 SNEGSKA (reference sequence). The CDR3 has 14 residues. Trimming removed 8 bases at V and 0 bases at J, with 14 bases between. The CDR3: CSTLDRLAKNIQYF. The CDR3 bases are TGCAGTACCCTAGACAGACTAGCCAAAAACATTCAGTACTTC.

The CDR3 DNA is TGTGCCAGCAGCACCTACATAGCAGATACGCAGTATTTT. Encoded protein: CASSTYIADTQYF. The genes are TRBV7-2 and TRBJ2-3; the D is unclear. The germline CDR1 and CDR2 sequences are SGHTA and FQGNSA. The CDR3 covers 13 residues. V was cut by 5 bases and J by 4 bases, with 10 bases left in between.

This clonotype has more than one count but fewer than ten. The chain is built from TRBV15 and TRBJ2-7; D might be TRBD2 (6 bases). Trimming stripped 4 bases from V and 7 bases from J, with 17 bases between. CDR1 LNHNV and CDR2 YYDKDF come from the germline V gene (reference sequence). This CDR3 contains 14 residues. The chain's CDR3 is CATSTQGGLGEQYF. The CDR3 nucleotides are TGTGCCACCAGCACCCAGGGAGGCCTTGGGGAGCAGTACTTC.

The V and J genes are TRBV6-6 and TRBJ2-1, with D possibly being TRBD2 (5 bases). V lost 5 bases, J lost 6 bases, and 5 bases lay in between. This CDR3 comprises 11 residues. Germline CDR1 MNHNY, CDR2 SVGAGI (reference sequence). The CDR3 nucleotides read TGTGCCAGCAGTGGACTCAATGAGCAGTTCTTC. This gives the protein CASSGLNEQFF.

This clonotype has only a few counts. This chain connects TRBV12-3 or TRBV12-4 to TRBJ1-1; D unclear. The CDR3 has 12 amino acids. V shed 2 bases and J shed 10 bases, with 11 bases lying between them. This chain's CDR3 is CASSLLGLRAFF. The CDR3 nucleotides are TGTGCCAGCAGTTTACTGGGGTTGCGAGCTTTCTTT.

This clonotype was picked up a small number of times. V gene TRBV4-3 combines with J gene TRBJ2-3; D is ambiguous. This CDR3 region has 15 residues. Trimming left V 0 bases short and J 4 bases short, with 11 bases between. Germline lookup yields CDR1 LGHNA and CDR2 YSLEER. DNA of the CDR3: TGCGCCAGCAGCCAAGATAACAGCCCTGCAGATACGCAGTATTTT. This codes for CASSQDNSPADTQYF.

This clonotype was counted ten times or more. V is TRBV5-5 and J is TRBJ2-5; TRBD1 matches 9 bases. V shed 5 bases and J 0 bases; nucleotides not matched to a gene: 5. The germline V gene encodes CDR1 SGHKS and CDR2 YYEKEE (reference sequence). CDR3 size: 15 residues. The CDR3 sequence: CASRGDREYQETQYF. The DNA of the CDR3 is TGTGCCAGCAGGGGGGACAGGGAGTACCAAGAGACCCAGTACTTC. Complete variable domain (other parts from reference TRBV5-5 and TRBJ2-5): DAGVTQSPTHLIKTRGQQVTLRCSPISGHKSVSWYQQVLGQGPQFIFQYYEKEERGRGNFPDRFSARQFPNYSSELNVNALLLGDSALYLCASRGDREYQETQYFGPGTRLLVL.

The chain recombines TRBV5-1 with TRBJ1-1; D is unclear. The germline V gene encodes CDR1 SGHRS and CDR2 YFSETQ. Trimming took 0 bases from V and 5 from J, leaving 5 bases between them. The CDR3 consists of 12 residues. This CDR3 is CASSLAETEAFF. CDR3 bases: TGCGCCAGCAGCTTGGCCGAGACTGAAGCTTTCTTT.

This clonotype came up once. The chain joins TRBV6-5 to TRBJ2-7, with 8 nucleotides matching TRBD1. Germline V CDR1 and CDR2: MNHEY, SVGAGI. The CDR3 is 14 residues long. J was trimmed by 5 bases and V by 2 bases; bases with no gene match: 5. This CDR3 is CASSYNRGENEQYF. The CDR3 DNA follows: TGTGCCAGCAGTTACAACAGGGGGGAGAACGAGCAGTACTTC.

This clonotype was seen a handful of times. The rearrangement links TRBV4-1 to TRBJ2-1; 9 positions agree with TRBD2. After removal of 2 bases from V and 9 bases from J, the junction contained 11 bases not matched to a gene. The CDR3 sequence is 16 residues long. The germline V gene has CDR1 MGHRA and CDR2 YSYEKL. The CDR3 here is CASSQRGAGGQGEQFF. The CDR3 DNA is TGCGCCAGCAGCCAAAGGGGAGCGGGGGGCCAGGGTGAGCAGTTCTTC.